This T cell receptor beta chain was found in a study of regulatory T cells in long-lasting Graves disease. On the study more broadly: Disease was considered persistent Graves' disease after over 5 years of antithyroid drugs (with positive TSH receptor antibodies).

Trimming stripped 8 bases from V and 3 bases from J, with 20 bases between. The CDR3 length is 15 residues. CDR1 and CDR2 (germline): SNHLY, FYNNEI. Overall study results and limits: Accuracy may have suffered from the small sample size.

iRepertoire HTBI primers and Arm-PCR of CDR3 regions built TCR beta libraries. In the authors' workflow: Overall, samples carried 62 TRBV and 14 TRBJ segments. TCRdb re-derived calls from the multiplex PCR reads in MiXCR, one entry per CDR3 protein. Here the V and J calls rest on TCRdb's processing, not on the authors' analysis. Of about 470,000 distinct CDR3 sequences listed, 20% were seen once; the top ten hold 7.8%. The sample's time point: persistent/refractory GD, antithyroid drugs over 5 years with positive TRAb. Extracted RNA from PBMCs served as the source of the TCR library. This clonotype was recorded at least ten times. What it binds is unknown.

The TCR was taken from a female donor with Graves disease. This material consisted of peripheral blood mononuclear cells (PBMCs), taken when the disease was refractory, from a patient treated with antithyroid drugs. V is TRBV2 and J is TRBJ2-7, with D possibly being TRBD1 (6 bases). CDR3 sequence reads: CASQFLAGVVYEQYF. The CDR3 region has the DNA TGTGCCAGCCAGTTCTTGGCAGGGGTTGTCTACGAGCAGTACTTC.